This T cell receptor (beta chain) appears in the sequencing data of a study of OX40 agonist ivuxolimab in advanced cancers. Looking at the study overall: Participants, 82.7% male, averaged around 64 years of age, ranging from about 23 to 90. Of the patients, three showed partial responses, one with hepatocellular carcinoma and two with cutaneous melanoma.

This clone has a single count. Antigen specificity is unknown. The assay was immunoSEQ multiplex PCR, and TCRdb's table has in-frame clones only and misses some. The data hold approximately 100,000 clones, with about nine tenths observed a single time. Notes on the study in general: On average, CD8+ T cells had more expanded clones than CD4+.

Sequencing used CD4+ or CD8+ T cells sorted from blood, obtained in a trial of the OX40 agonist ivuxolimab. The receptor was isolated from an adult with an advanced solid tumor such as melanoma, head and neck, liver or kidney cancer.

This chain's CDR3 is CASSLMGRVYEQYF. CDR3 bases: TGTGCCAGCAGCTTAATGGGCAGAGTCTACGAGCAGTACTTC. The V gene is TRBV5-6, the J gene TRBJ2-7; D remains ambiguous. The CDR3 contains 14 residues. V was shortened by 2 bases and J by 3 bases, with 12 bases between the two germline ends. Per germline, CDR1 SGHDT and CDR2 YYEEEE.